The 13 T cell receptor beta chains below were found in one sample sequenced in a study of blood T cell repertoires in COVID-19. Libraries were prepared by immunoSEQ multiplex PCR; TCRdb keeps only in-frame clonotypes and omits some of them. The sample has roughly 300,000 clones, roughly 85% seen once. The sequenced sample consisted of PBMCs or T cells enriched from blood (not recorded which). These receptors originate from a woman between 40 and 55 years old with acute COVID-19.

The chain employs TRBV4-1 and TRBJ1-2; tentatively, D is TRBD1 (6 bases). The CDR3 extends over 15 amino acids. Trimming removed 0 bases from V and 4 bases from J, with 12 bases in between. Germline CDR1 and CDR2: MGHRA and YSYEKL. CDR3 DNA sequence: TGCGCCAGCAGCCAAGATCAGGGGAAAGGCTATGGCTACACCTTC. It yields the protein CASSQDQGKGYGYTF.

The chain carries TRBV7-6 and TRBJ2-7; 9 bases are a match to TRBD1. The germline V gene encodes CDR1 SGHVS and CDR2 FNYEAQ. With 3 bases clipped from V and 2 bases from J, the junction kept 2 bases outside the gene matches. The length of the CDR3 is 14 residues. The CDR3 sequence is CASSLGTGTYEQYF. For the CDR3, the DNA is TGTGCCAGCAGCTTGGGGACAGGGACCTACGAGCAGTACTTC.

The rearrangement uses TRBV11-2 and TRBJ1-2; the D gene is possibly TRBD1 (5 bases). Germline-derived CDR1 and CDR2 are SGHAT and FQNNGV. This CDR3 has 14 amino acids. Trimming cost V 0 bases and J 6 bases, with 11 bases left between them. The CDR3 loop reads CASSLDLRGDGYTF. The CDR3 coding sequence is TGTGCCAGCAGCTTAGATCTTAGGGGCGATGGCTACACCTTC.

The chain links TRBV5-1 to TRBJ2-3; no firm D call. Germline V lookup: CDR1 SGHRS, CDR2 YFSETQ. This CDR3 region has 15 residues. V lost 4 bases and J lost 6, with 18 bases in between. In DNA, the CDR3 is TGCGCCAGCAGCATTGACTGGTCCCCGGTGGATACGCAGTATTTT. Translated: CASSIDWSPVDTQYF.

V gene TRBV5-1 combines with J gene TRBJ1-6, with D possibly matching TRBD1 (5 bases). The V and J ends lost 5 bases and 4 bases respectively, with 13 bases between them. Germline lookup yields CDR1 SGHRS and CDR2 YFSETQ. There are 15 residues in the CDR3. The CDR3 coding sequence is TGCGCCAGCAGGAGAACAGACAGTTATAATTCACCCCTCCACTTT. Translation: CASRRTDSYNSPLHF.

V gene TRBV23-1 combines with J gene TRBJ1-5; the match to TRBD1 covers 7 bases. TRBV23-1 is an open reading frame whose function is uncertain. The V gene end was trimmed by 4 bases and the J gene end by 6 bases; junction bases not matched to a gene: 30. This CDR3 is 22 amino acids long. CDR3 region: CASSPLSPPRSQGRGLLQPQHF. DNA for the CDR3: TGCGCCAGCAGTCCATTGTCTCCTCCCCGATCACAGGGAAGGGGGCTTCTTCAGCCCCAGCATTTT.

This clone appeared once. The chain links TRBV28 to TRBJ1-5; tentative D call: TRBD1 (5 bases). Trimming took 3 bases from V and 2 from J, leaving 20 bases between them. This CDR3 has 18 amino acids. Per germline, CDR1 MDHEN and CDR2 SYDVKM. The CDR3 sequence: CASSFPSARVDGNQPQHF. CDR3 bases: TGTGCCAGCAGTTTCCCCTCCGCCAGGGTCGATGGCAATCAGCCCCAGCATTTT.

This clone has more than one count but fewer than ten. The V gene is TRBV5-4, the J gene TRBJ1-1; D remains ambiguous. The CDR3 spans 13 residues. CDR1 and CDR2 from the germline V gene are SGHNT and YYREEE (reference sequence). The V end was cut by 2 bases, the J end by 6 bases, with 11 bases between. CDR3 bases: TGTGCCAGCAGCTTTTCGGGGAGGGCTGAAGCTTTCTTT. Protein product: CASSFSGRAEAFF.

The chain couples TRBV6-2 or TRBV6-3 to TRBJ1-6; no definite D call. This CDR3 comprises 15 residues. Germline loops: CDR1 MNHEY, CDR2 SVGEGT. V dropped 5 bases and J dropped 5 bases, with 13 bases sitting between them. The CDR3 spells CASSRGNTNNSPLHF. CDR3 nucleotides: TGTGCCAGCAGTCGAGGGAATACCAATAATTCACCCCTCCACTTT.

J is TRBJ2-7 and V is TRBV5-1; 9 bases are shared with TRBD2. Germline CDR1 is SGHRS and CDR2 is YFSETQ. V shed 4 bases and J 4 bases; nucleotides not matched to a gene: 12. CDR3 length: 16 residues. CDR3 region: CASSPLTGLARYEQYF. Written as DNA, the CDR3 is TGCGCCAGCAGCCCCCTAACCGGACTAGCGAGGTACGAGCAGTACTTC.

Only a few counts were recorded for this clone. Other nucleotide sequences in the sample specify the same CDR3. This chain connects TRBV11-2 to TRBJ1-1, with 8 bases that match TRBD1. Trimming took 5 bases from V and 4 from J; bases not matched to a gene: 9. Germline CDR1 and CDR2: SGHAT and FQNNGV. There are 15 residues in the CDR3. CDR3 sequence: CASSTRQGLSTEAFF. CDR3 DNA: TGTGCCAGCAGCACTAGACAGGGGTTAAGCACTGAAGCTTTCTTT.

The chain carries TRBV6-5 and TRBJ2-7, with D hard to call. V lost 0 bases to trimming and J lost 0 bases, with 9 bases between them. Germline CDR1 and CDR2: MNHEY and SVGAGI. The CDR3 totals 15 residues. Written as DNA, the CDR3 is TGTGCCAGCAGTTACTCGAACCTAGTCTCCTACGAGCAGTACTTC. Translated: CASSYSNLVSYEQYF.

The gene calls are TRBV7-8 and TRBJ2-7; TRBD1 matches 7 bases. Germline V CDR1 and CDR2: SGHVS, FQNEAQ. The CDR3 is made up of 18 amino acids. The trim removed 5 bases at V and 3 bases at J, leaving 19 bases unmatched. The CDR3 DNA reads as TGTGCCAGCAGCCCGATATTTGGGGGACAGCAAACCCACTACGAGCAGTACTTC. Protein: CASSPIFGGQQTHYEQYF.